The entry below describes one T cell receptor (beta chain). The antigen is not known. This record belongs to a study of T-cell reconstitution after alpha-beta-depleted transplantation in children. General study findings and limits: Counts and diversity of T cells one year after transplant came mostly from newly produced T cells. For some patients, TCRbeta diversity was high at day 60 because of recipient T cells and thymic progenitors that survived. Where alpha-beta T cells came from about two months after transplant was reportedly several hundred expanded graft clones.

Preparation of the TCRbeta library used unique molecular identifiers. TCRdb recomputed calls from the PCR reads with MiXCR, one row per CDR3 protein. The sample includes about 980,000 distinct CDR3 sequences, about 29% of them seen just once. Sequencing used PBMCs, mostly from graft donor cells, obtained 360 days after TCRalphabeta/CD19-depleted stem cell transplant. The TCR originated in a boy in the first two years of life who had a stem cell transplant for SCID, so the T cells may come from the graft donor.

The CDR3 is CASSEFPLGQGSNEQFF. The CDR3 DNA is TGTGCCAGCAGTGAATTCCCTTTGGGACAGGGGAGCAATGAGCAGTTCTTC. V is TRBV25-1 and J is TRBJ2-1; TRBD1 agrees at 10 bases. The CDR3 runs 17 residues. The junction had 9 bases not matched to a gene; V was cut back by 1 base and J by 6 bases. Germline V lookup: CDR1 MGHDK, CDR2 SYGVNS.